What follows describes a single T cell receptor beta chain. This specimen belongs to a study of technical replicates of blood from a few donors. In germline, CDR1 is SGHNT, CDR2 YENEEA. V gave up 1 base and J gave up 4 bases; unmatched junction bases: 13. CDR3 length: 19 residues. Sequenced by immunoSEQ multiplex PCR; TCRdb stores in-frame clones only, minus some. The sample lists roughly 72,000 clones; approximately 96% were seen once. The receptor comes from a human donor in good health. V is TRBV11-3 and J is TRBJ2-3; TRBD2 matches 11 bases. Material: T cells isolated from PBMCs. For the CDR3, the DNA is TGTGCCAGCAGCTTAGGGGTTTGGGCTAGCGGGAGGAGGGCAGATACGCAGTATTTT. It codes for CASSLGVWASGRRADTQYF.